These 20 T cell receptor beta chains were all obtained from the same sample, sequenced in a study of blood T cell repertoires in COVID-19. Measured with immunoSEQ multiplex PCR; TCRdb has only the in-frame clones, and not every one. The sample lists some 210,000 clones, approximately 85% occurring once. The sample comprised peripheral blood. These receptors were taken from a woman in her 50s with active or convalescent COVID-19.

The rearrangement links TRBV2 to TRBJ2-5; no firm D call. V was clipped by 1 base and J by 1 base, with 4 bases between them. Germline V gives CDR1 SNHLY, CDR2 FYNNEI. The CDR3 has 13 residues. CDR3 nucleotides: TGTGCCAGCAGTGAAGGCAGCCAAGAGACCCAGTACTTC. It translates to CASSEGSQETQYF. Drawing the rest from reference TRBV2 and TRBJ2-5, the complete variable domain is EPEVTQTPSHQVTQMGQEVILRCVPISNHLYFYWYRQILGQKVEFLVSFYNNEISEKSEIFDDQFSVERPDGSNFTLKIRSTKLEDSAMYFCASSEGSQETQYFGPGTRLLVL.

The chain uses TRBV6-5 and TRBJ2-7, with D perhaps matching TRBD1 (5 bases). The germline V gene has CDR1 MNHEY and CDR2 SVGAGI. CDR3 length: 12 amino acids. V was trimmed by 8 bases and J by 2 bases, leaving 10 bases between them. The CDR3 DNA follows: TGTGCCAGCGGCGACAGAACCTACGAGCAGTACTTC. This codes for CASGDRTYEQYF.

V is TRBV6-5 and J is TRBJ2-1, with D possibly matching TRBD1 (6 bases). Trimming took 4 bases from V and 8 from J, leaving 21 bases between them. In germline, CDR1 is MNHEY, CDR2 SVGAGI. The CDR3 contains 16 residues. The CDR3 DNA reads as TGTGCCAGCAGTTCCATGCGAGGGGGTGGAACCGATGAGCAGTTCTTC. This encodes CASSSMRGGGTDEQFF.

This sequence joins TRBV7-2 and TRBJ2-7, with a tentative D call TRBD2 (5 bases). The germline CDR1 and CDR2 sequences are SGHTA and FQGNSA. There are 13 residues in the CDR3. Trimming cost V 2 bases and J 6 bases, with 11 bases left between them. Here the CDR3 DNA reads TGTGCCAGCAGCTTAAGCCGGGCGGGCGAGCAGTACGTC. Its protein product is CASSLSRAGEQYV.

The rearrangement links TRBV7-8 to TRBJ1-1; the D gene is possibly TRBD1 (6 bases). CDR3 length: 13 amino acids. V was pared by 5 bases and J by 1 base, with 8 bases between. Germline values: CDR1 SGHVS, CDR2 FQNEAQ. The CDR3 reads CASSADRNTEAFF. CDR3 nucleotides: TGTGCCAGCAGCGCGGACAGGAACACTGAAGCTTTCTTT.

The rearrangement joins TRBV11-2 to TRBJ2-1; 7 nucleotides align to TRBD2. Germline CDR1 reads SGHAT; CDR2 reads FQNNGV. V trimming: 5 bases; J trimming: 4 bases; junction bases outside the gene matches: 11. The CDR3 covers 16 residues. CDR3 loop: CASSPLKRGRYNEQFF. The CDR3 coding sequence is TGTGCCAGCAGCCCGCTAAAGCGGGGAAGGTACAATGAGCAGTTCTTC.

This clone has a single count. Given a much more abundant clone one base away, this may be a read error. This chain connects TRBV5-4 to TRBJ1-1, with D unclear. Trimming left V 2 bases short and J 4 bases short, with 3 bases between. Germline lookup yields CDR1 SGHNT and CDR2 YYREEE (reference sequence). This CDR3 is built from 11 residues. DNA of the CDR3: TGTGCCAGCAGCTTCGGCACTGAAGCTTTCTTT. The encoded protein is CASSFGTEAFF.

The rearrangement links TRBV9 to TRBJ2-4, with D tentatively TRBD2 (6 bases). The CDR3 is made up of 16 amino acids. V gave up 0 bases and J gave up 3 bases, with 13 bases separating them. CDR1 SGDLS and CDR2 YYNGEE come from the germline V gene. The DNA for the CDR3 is TGTGCCAGCAGCGTAGAAGGCGGAGGGGACAAAAACATTCAGTACTTC. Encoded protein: CASSVEGGGDKNIQYF. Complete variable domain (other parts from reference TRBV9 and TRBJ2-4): DSGVTQTPKHLITATGQRVTLRCSPRSGDLSVYWYQQSLDQGLQFLIQYYNGEERAKGNILERFSAQQFPDLHSELNLSSLELGDSALYFCASSVEGGGDKNIQYFGAGTRLSVL.

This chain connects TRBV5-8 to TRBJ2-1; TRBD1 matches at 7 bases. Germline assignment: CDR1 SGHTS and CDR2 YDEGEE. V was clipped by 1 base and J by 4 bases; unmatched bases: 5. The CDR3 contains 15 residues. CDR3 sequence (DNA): TGTGCCAGCAGCTTGTTGACAGGGTTATACAATGAGCAGTTCTTC. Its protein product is CASSLLTGLYNEQFF.

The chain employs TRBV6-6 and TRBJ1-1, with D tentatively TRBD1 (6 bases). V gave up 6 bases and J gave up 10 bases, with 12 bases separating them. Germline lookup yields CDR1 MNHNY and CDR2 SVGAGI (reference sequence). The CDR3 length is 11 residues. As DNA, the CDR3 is TGTGCCAGCAGGGACTGGACAGCAGCTTTCTTT. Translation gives CASRDWTAAFF.

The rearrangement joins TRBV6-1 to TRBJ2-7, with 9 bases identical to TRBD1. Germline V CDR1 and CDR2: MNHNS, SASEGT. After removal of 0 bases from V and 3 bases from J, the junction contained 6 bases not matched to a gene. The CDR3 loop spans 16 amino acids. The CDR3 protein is CASSEALGQGNYEQYV. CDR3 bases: TGTGCCAGCAGTGAAGCGCTGGGACAGGGCAACTACGAGCAGTACGTC.

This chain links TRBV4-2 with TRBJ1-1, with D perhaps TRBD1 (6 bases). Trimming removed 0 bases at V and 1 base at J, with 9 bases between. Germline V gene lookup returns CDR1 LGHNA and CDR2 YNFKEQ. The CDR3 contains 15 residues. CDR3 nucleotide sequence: TGTGCCAGCAGCCAAGACAGGGGACAGAACACTGAAGCTTTCTTT. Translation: CASSQDRGQNTEAFF.

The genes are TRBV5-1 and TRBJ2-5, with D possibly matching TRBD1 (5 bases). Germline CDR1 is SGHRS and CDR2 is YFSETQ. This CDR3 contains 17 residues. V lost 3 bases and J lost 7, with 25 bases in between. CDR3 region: CASSSDPGWTSSGTQYF. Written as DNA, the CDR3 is TGCGCCAGCAGCTCCGACCCCGGTTGGACATCGTCGGGGACCCAGTACTTC.

CDR3 protein: CASSLPHLDEQYV. The CDR3, as DNA: TGTGCCAGCAGTTTACCCCACTTAGACGAGCAGTACGTC. The chain recombines TRBV27 with TRBJ2-7; D is undetermined. CDR1 and CDR2 (germline): MNHEY, SMNVEV (reference sequence). Trimming stripped 2 bases from V and 5 bases from J, with 10 bases between. There are 13 residues in the CDR3.

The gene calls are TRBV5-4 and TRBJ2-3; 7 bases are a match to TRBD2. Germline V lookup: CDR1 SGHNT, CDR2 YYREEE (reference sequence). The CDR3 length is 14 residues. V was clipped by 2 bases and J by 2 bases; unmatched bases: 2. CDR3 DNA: TGTGCCAGCAGCTTCAGGGACTACACAGATACGCAGTATTTT. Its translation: CASSFRDYTDTQYF. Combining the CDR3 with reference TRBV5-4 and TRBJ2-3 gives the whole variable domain ETGVTQSPTHLIKTRGQQVTLRCSSQSGHNTVSWYQQALGQGPQFIFQYYREEENGRGNFPPRFSGLQFPNYSSELNVNALELDDSALYLCASSFRDYTDTQYFGPGTRLTVL.

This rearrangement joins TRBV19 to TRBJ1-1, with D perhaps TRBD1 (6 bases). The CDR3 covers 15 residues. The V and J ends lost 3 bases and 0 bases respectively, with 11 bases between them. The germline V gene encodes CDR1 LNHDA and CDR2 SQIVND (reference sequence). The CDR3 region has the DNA TGTGCCAGTAGTATTCCTAACAGGGTGAACACTGAAGCTTTCTTT. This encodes CASSIPNRVNTEAFF.

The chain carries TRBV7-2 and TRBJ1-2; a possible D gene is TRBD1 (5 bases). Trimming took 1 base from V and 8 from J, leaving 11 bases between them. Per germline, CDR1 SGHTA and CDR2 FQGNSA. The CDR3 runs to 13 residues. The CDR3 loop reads CASSLDRQGGYTF. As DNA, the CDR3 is TGTGCCAGCAGCTTAGATAGGCAGGGAGGCTACACCTTC.

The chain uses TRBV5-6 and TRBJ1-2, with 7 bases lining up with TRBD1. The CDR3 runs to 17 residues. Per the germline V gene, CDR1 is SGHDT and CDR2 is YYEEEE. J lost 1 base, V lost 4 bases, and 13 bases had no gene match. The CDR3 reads CASSTRRGRLLNYGYTF. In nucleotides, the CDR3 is TGTGCCAGCAGCACACGAAGGGGGCGTCTACTTAACTATGGCTACACCTTC. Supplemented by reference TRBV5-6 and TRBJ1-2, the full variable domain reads DAGVTQSPTHLIKTRGQQVTLRCSPKSGHDTVSWYQQALGQGPQFIFQYYEEEERQRGNFPDRFSGHQFPNYSSELNVNALLLGDSALYLCASSTRRGRLLNYGYTFGSGTRLTVV.

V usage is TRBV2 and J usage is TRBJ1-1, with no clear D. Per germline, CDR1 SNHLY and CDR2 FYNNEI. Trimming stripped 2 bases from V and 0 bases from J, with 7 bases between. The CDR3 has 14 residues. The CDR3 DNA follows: TGTGCCAGCAGTGAACGGTTGGTGAACACTGAAGCTTTCTTT. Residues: CASSERLVNTEAFF.

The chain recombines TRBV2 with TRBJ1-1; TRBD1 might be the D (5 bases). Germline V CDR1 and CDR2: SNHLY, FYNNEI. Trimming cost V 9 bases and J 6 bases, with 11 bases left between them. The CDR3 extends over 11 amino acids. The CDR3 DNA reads TGTGCCAGGGGGAGGGGCTCTGAAGCTTTCTTT. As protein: CARGRGSEAFF.